This paragraph reports one T cell receptor (beta chain). These data belong to a study of blood T cell repertoires in COVID-19. This CDR3 contains 16 residues. The germline V gene encodes CDR1 LNHDA and CDR2 SQIVND (reference sequence). V was trimmed by 1 base and J by 6 bases, leaving 15 bases between them. TCRdb keeps only in-frame clones here, not all; method: immunoSEQ multiplex PCR. Of tens of thousands of clones detected, 75% to 90% appear once; the ten largest clones hold roughly 2.1%. Sequenced input: peripheral blood. This chain connects TRBV19 to TRBJ2-2; possible D gene TRBD1, 5 bases. The source of this sequence is a man aged 50 to 60 with active or convalescent COVID-19. The chain's CDR3 is CASSIGRGGLAGELFF. The CDR3 nucleotides are TGTGCCAGTAGTATAGGTAGGGGCGGCCTCGCCGGGGAGCTGTTTTTT.